This T cell receptor (beta chain) comes out of a study of blood T cell repertoires in COVID-19. Germline lookup yields CDR1 SGHKS and CDR2 YYEKEE (reference sequence). The CDR3 consists of 14 residues. V dropped 4 bases and J dropped 3 bases, with 13 bases sitting between them. Participants came from about two dozen US areas, aged about 18 to 89 years. Sequencing was performed with immunoSEQ multiplex PCR; in TCRdb, only in-frame clones are kept and a portion is missing. The table includes tens of thousands of clones, around two thirds detected once. The chain couples TRBV5-5 to TRBJ1-1; D remains ambiguous. Specimen: PBMCs or T cells enriched from blood (not recorded which). The clonotype originates from a woman aged 55-70 years who had been exposed to COVID-19. CDR3 region: CASSAHGEDTEAFF. The DNA for the CDR3 is TGTGCCAGCAGCGCCCATGGAGAGGACACTGAAGCTTTCTTT. Supplemented by reference TRBV5-5 and TRBJ1-1, the full variable domain reads DAGVTQSPTHLIKTRGQQVTLRCSPISGHKSVSWYQQVLGQGPQFIFQYYEKEERGRGNFPDRFSARQFPNYSSELNVNALLLGDSALYLCASSAHGEDTEAFFGQGTRLTVV.